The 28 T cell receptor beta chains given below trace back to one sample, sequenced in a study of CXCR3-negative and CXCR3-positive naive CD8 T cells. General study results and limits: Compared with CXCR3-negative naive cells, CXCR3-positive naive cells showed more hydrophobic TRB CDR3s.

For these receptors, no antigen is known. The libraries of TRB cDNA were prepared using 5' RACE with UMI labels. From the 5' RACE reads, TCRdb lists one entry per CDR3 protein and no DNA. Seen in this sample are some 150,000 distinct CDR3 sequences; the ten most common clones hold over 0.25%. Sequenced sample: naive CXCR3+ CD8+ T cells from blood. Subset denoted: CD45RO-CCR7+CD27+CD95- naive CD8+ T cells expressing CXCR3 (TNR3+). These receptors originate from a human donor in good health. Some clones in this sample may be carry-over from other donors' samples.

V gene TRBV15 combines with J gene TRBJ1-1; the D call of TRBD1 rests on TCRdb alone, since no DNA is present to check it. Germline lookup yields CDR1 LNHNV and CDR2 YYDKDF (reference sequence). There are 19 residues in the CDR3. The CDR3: CATSRETGQMALLNTEAFF.

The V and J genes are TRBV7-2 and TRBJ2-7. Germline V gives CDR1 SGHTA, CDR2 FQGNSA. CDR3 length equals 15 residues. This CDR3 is CASSRDLGLSYEQYF.

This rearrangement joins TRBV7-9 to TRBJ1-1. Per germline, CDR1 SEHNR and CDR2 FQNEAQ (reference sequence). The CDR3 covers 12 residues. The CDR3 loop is CASRGMDTEAFF.

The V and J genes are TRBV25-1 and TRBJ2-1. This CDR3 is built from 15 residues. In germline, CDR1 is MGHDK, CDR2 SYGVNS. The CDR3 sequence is CASSKTPSSYNEQFF.

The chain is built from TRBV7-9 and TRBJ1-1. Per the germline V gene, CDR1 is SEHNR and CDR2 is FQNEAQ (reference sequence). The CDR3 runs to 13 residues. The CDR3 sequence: CASSFEENTEAFF.

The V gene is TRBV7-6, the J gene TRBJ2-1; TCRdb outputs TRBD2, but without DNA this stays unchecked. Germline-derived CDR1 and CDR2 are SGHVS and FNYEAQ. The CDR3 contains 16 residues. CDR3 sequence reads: CASSLGASGGFGEQFF.

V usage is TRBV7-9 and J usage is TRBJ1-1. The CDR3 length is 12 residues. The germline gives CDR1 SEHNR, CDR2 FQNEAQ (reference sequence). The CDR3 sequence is CASSRQSRSYYF.

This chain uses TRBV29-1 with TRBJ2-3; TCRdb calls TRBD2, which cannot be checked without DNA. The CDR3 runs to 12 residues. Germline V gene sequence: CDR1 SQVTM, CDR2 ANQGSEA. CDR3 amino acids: CSVETISEGQYF.

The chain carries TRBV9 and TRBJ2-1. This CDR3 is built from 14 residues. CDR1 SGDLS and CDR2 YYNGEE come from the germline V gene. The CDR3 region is CASSVEGSLGEQFF.

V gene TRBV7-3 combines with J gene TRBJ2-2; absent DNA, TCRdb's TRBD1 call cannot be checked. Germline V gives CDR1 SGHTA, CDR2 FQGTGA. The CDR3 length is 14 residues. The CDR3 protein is CASSPQGNTGELFF.

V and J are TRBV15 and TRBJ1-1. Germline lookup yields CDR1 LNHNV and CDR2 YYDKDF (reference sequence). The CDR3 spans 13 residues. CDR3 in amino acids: CATSPSGGGLTFF.

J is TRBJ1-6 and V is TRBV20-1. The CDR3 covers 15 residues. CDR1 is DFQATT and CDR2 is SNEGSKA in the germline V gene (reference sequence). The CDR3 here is CSARDYEEFNSPLHF.

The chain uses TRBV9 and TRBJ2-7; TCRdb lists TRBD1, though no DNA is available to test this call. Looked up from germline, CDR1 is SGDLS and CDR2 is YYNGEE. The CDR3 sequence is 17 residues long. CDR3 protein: CASSVEGTGGLRGEQYF. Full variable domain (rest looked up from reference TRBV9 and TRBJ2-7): DSGVTQTPKHLITATGQRVTLRCSPRSGDLSVYWYQQSLDQGLQFLIQYYNGEERAKGNILERFSAQQFPDLHSELNLSSLELGDSALYFCASSVEGTGGLRGEQYFGPGTRLTVT.

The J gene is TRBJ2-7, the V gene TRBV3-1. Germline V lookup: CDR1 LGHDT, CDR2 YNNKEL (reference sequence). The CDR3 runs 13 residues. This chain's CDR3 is CASCHGESYEQYF.

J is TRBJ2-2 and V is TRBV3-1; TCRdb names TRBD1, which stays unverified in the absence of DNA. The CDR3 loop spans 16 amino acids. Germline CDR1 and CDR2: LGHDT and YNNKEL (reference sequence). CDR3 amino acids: CASSQDRDSHTGELFF.

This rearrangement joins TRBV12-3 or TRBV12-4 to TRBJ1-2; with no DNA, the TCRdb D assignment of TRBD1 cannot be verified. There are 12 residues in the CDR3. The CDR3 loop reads CASRWDSHGYTF.

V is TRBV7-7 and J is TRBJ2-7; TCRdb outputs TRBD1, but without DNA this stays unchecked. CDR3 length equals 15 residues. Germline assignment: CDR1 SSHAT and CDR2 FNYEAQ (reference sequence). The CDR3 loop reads CASSLGRGPSYEQYF.

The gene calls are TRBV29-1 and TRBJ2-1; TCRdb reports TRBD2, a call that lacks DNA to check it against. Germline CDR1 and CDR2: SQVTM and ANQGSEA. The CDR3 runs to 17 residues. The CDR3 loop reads CSVETSGRPKNPFEQFF.

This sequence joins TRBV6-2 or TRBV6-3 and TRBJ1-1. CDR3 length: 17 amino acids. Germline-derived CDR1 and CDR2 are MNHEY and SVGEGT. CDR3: CASSYGRAVARNTEAFF.

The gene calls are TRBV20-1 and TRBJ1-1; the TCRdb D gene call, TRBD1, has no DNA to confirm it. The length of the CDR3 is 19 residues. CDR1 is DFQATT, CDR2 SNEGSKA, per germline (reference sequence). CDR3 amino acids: CSARLGQGSVSVEITEAFF.

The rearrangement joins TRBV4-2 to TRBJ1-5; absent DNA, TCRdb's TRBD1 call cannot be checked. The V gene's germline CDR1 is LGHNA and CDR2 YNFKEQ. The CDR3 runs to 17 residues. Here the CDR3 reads CASSQEFVTGGKQPQHF.

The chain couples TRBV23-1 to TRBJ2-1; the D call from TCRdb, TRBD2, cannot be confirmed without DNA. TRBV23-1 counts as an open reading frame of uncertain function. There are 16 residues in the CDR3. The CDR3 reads CASSQSPSWRGNEQFF.

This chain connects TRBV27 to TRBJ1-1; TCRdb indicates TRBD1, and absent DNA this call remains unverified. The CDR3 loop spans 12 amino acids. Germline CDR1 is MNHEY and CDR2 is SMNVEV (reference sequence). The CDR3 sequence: CASSLRGAEAFF.

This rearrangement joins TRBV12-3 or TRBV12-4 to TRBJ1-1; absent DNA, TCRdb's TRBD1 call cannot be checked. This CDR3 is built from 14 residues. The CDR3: CASSLATGGGEAFF.

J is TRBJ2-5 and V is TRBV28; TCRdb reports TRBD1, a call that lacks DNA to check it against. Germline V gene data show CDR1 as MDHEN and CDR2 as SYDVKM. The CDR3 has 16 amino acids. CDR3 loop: CASSLYGTGRRETQYF.

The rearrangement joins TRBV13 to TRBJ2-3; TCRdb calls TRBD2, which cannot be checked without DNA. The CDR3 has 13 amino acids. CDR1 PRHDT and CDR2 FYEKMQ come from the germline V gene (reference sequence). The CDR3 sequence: CASSWWEEDTQYF.

This chain's CDR3 is CASSHQGEYGYTF. The chain joins TRBV16 to TRBJ1-2; TCRdb indicates TRBD1, and absent DNA this call remains unverified. CDR1 and CDR2 (germline): KGHSY, FQNENV. The CDR3 length is 13 residues.

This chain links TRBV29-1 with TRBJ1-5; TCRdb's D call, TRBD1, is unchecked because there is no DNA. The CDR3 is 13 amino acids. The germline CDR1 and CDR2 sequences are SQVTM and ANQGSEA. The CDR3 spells CSGRQGWGQPQHF.